These 11 T cell receptor beta chains originate from one sample sequenced in a study of cytomegalovirus exposure and HLA in healthy donors. Sequenced by immunoSEQ multiplex PCR; TCRdb stores in-frame clones only, minus some. The repertoire holds around 150,000 clones, about 89% seen once, with approximately 3.2% in the top ten. The sample consisted of PBMCs. The receptors were sampled from a woman aged 18-29 years in good health and CMV-seropositive.

This sequence joins TRBV6-1 and TRBJ2-1, with 8 bases identical to TRBD1. The CDR3 sequence is 14 residues long. J gave up 8 bases and V 5 bases, and 8 bases lay outside the gene matches. Germline V lookup: CDR1 MNHNS, CDR2 SASEGT. CDR3 sequence: CASSRWTGQDEQFF. CDR3 in DNA: TGTGCCAGCAGTAGATGGACAGGGCAGGATGAGCAGTTCTTC.

This chain joins TRBV2 and TRBJ1-2; 8 bases align to TRBD1. CDR3 size: 14 residues. The junction had 8 bases not matched to a gene; V was cut back by 8 bases and J by 3 bases. The V gene's germline CDR1 is SNHLY and CDR2 FYNNEI. The DNA of the CDR3 is TGTGCCAGCGGTAGACAGGGGCCCTACTATGGCTACACCTTC. Amino acid sequence: CASGRQGPYYGYTF.

The rearrangement uses TRBV6-5 and TRBJ2-7; tentative D call: TRBD2 (6 bases). This CDR3 contains 13 residues. Germline loops: CDR1 MNHEY, CDR2 SVGAGI. V was pared by 10 bases and J by 1 base, with 14 bases between. The CDR3 bases are TGTGCCACCGCGCGGGGCAGATCCTACGAGCAGTACTTC. Translating gives CATARGRSYEQYF.

The chain is built from TRBV10-3 and TRBJ2-7; no clear D. From germline, CDR1 is ENHRY and CDR2 SYGVKD. The CDR3 consists of 14 residues. V gave up 0 bases and J gave up 0 bases, with 6 bases separating them. CDR3 bases: TGTGCCATCAGTGAGTCCCAGGCCTCCTACGAGCAGTACTTC. This sequence encodes CAISESQASYEQYF.

The V call is TRBV7-3, the J call TRBJ2-3; 9 bases match TRBD2. V trimming: 3 bases; J trimming: 2 bases; junction bases outside the gene matches: 3. Germline CDR1 is SGHTA and CDR2 is FQGTGA. CDR3 size: 15 residues. The CDR3 DNA reads TGTGCCAGCAGCTTGACTAGCGGTTACACAGATACGCAGTATTTT. This translates into CASSLTSGYTDTQYF.

The rearrangement links TRBV10-1 to TRBJ1-1; 10 bases line up with TRBD1. This CDR3 has 15 residues. J lost 5 bases, V lost 2 bases, and 5 bases had no gene match. From germline, CDR1 is WNHNN and CDR2 SYGVQD (reference sequence). The CDR3 DNA reads TGCGCCAGCAGTGAGGACAGGGGGCGGAGGACTGAAGCTTTCTTT. Amino acids: CASSEDRGRRTEAFF.

The chain carries TRBV7-9 and TRBJ2-7; D is ambiguous. Trimming took off 5 bases at V and 2 bases at J, with 16 bases between the two ends. CDR3 length: 15 amino acids. Germline V gives CDR1 SEHNR, CDR2 FQNEAQ (reference sequence). The chain's CDR3 is CASSPPVAATYEQYF. The CDR3 region has the DNA TGTGCCAGCAGCCCGCCGGTGGCGGCCACCTACGAGCAGTACTTC.

The V call is TRBV6-1, the J call TRBJ1-1; D not certain. CDR1 and CDR2 from the germline V gene are MNHNS and SASEGT. The length of the CDR3 is 13 residues. Trimming cost V 6 bases and J 2 bases, with 10 bases left between them. CDR3 sequence (DNA): TGTGCCAGCAGGTGGGCGCGAAACACTGAAGCTTTCTTT. Its protein is CASRWARNTEAFF.

This chain links TRBV7-3 with TRBJ1-1; D remains unclear. CDR1 is SGHTA, CDR2 FQGTGA, per germline. CDR3 size: 14 residues. V gave up 7 bases and J gave up 2 bases, with 14 bases separating them. The CDR3 is CASTPAGRNTEAFF. The DNA of the CDR3 is TGTGCCAGCACCCCCGCCGGGAGAAACACTGAAGCTTTCTTT. The variable domain in full, with the rest retrieved from reference TRBV7-3 and TRBJ1-1, is GAGVSQTPSNKVTEKGKYVELRCDPISGHTALYWYRQSLGQGPEFLIYFQGTGAADDSGLPNDRFFAVRPEGSVSTLKIQRTERGDSAVYLCASTPAGRNTEAFFGQGTRLTVV.

V usage is TRBV2 and J usage is TRBJ2-5; D is possibly TRBD2 (5 bases). Germline loops: CDR1 SNHLY, CDR2 FYNNEI. The germline V and J ends were trimmed by 5 bases and 4 bases, with 17 bases remaining between them. The CDR3 consists of 15 residues. CDR3 sequence: CASSRRTAGPETQYF. The CDR3 coding sequence is TGTGCCAGCAGTCGACGAACGGCGGGCCCAGAGACCCAGTACTTC.

The genes are TRBV7-2 and TRBJ2-1, with 7 bases matching TRBD1. Trimming at V came to 3 bases and at J to 6 bases, leaving 5 bases not matched to a gene. Germline V gene lookup returns CDR1 SGHTA and CDR2 FQGNSA. The CDR3 consists of 14 residues. The chain's CDR3 is CASSFRPGGNEQFF. DNA of the CDR3: TGTGCCAGCAGCTTCCGCCCAGGGGGCAATGAGCAGTTCTTC.